The rows below give T cell receptor beta chains drawn from one sample of a study of OX40 agonist ivuxolimab in advanced cancers. The data were produced by immunoSEQ multiplex PCR, yet TCRdb's version contains in-frame clones alone and is incomplete. The profile shows roughly 66,000 clones, 82% of them singletons. Sample: CD4+ or CD8+ T cells sorted from blood, taken in a trial of the OX40 agonist ivuxolimab. The receptors come from an adult with an advanced solid tumor such as melanoma, head and neck, liver or kidney cancer. Both conserved end residues are part of each CDR3. Size tells how often a clone was seen (once, few, many) or the class of an expanded clone, and some rows leave it out.

TRBV6-1	TRBJ1-1	many	CASRFGGMNTEAFF
TRBV19	TRBJ1-6	NA	CASSIQGDSDSPLHF
TRBV18	TRBJ1-1	NA	CASSPGLREWNTEAFF
TRBV11-2	TRBJ2-5	NA	CASSRGLAGGQETQYF
TRBV5-5	TRBJ1-6	once	CASSLTGDNSPLHF
TRBV2	TRBJ2-5	few	CASSGARFLETQYF
TRBV19	TRBJ2-1	NA	CASSRSGGGDSNEQFF
TRBV2	TRBJ2-7	NA	CASSAKIVLREGYEQYF
TRBV13	TRBJ1-4	NA	CASSSLKTGLNEKLFF
TRBV28	TRBJ1-2	NA	CASSSRTDGYTF
TRBV5-1	TRBJ1-5	NA	CASSYGEGRPQHF
TRBV11-2	TRBJ1-5	NA	CASSLGYGAFNQPQHF
TRBV19	TRBJ1-1	NA	CASSIFGGNRGGTEAFF
TRBV5-5	TRBJ2-1	NA	CASGWDSSSYNEQFF
TRBV5-6	TRBJ1-2	NA	CASSGPGQGITYGYTF
TRBV5-1	TRBJ2-2	few	CASSFSIDSFRAGELFF
TRBV28	TRBJ2-7	NA	CASSSIQGKYYEQYF
TRBV11-2	TRBJ1-4	NA	CASSLGGTVNEKLFF
TRBV2	TRBJ1-6	NA	CASHGLRFSPLHF
TRBV27	TRBJ2-5	NA	CASSPQLATVRETQYF